The rows below give T cell receptor beta chains drawn from one sample of a study of molecular identifiers for immune sequencing clone quantification. TCRdb called the PCR reads again in MiXCR, with one record for every CDR3 protein. The table has 400,000 to 600,000 distinct CDR3 sequences, under 30% seen once. The sequenced sample was naive CD8+ T cells from blood, with Jurkat cell RNA spiked in. Receptors originate from a human donor in good health. Some libraries in this study had Jurkat cell RNA spiked in. Both conserved end residues are part of each CDR3. The D gene is left open where the match is weak. The listing skips clone size in some rows; elsewhere it reads once, few, many or a size class.

>few|TRBD1|TRBV11-2|TRBJ2-5
CASSLDEGQGVETQYF
TGTGCCAGCAGCTTAGATGAGGGACAGGGAGTCGAGACCCAGTACTTC
>many|NA|TRBV5-1|TRBJ2-1
CASSLAGLAPLEQFF
TGCGCCAGCAGCTTGGCCGGGTTAGCCCCCCTTGAGCAGTTCTTC
>NA|NA|TRBV27|TRBJ2-7
CASSLKGPVPSYEQYF
TGTGCCAGCAGTTTAAAGGGACCCGTCCCATCCTACGAGCAGTACTTC
>NA|NA|TRBV27|TRBJ1-1
CASSLYGQGKTFF
TGTGCCAGCAGCCTTTATGGGCAGGGGAAAACTTTCTTT
>many|NA|TRBV19|TRBJ2-2
CASSILTQNTGELFF
TGTGCCAGTAGTATTTTAACTCAGAACACCGGGGAGCTGTTTTTT
>few|TRBD1|TRBV30|TRBJ2-7
CAWSTTGTGGEQYF
TGTGCCTGGAGTACGACCGGGACAGGGGGCGAGCAGTACTTC
>few|TRBD1|TRBV25-1|TRBJ2-5
CASRKGQGGEETQYF
TGTGCCAGCAGAAAAGGACAGGGAGGTGAAGAGACCCAGTACTTC
>NA|TRBD1|TRBV30|TRBJ2-7
CAWGQDTYSYERYF
TGTGCCTGGGGACAGGACACCTACTCCTACGAGCGGTACTTC
>NA|NA|TRBV6-5|TRBJ2-6
CASSYSKVGSGANVLTF
TGTGCCAGCAGTTACTCAAAGGTGGGCTCTGGGGCCAACGTCCTGACTTTC
>NA|NA|TRBV6-2/TRBV6-3|TRBJ2-7
CASSPTGQLYEQYF
TGTGCCAGCAGTCCGACCGGACAGTTGTACGAGCAGTACTTC
>many|TRBD2|TRBV20-1|TRBJ2-7
CSARTLAGTPYEQYF
TGCAGTGCCCGGACCCTAGCGGGAACCCCCTACGAGCAGTACTTC
>NA|NA|TRBV20-1|TRBJ2-7
CSACQGPPLNYEQYF
TGCAGTGCTTGCCAAGGACCCCCGCTTAACTACGAGCAGTACTTC
>many|NA|TRBV19|TRBJ2-5
CASSIDISEQETQYF
TGTGCCAGTAGTATAGATATAAGCGAACAAGAGACCCAGTACTTC